This T cell receptor (beta chain) emerged from a study of cytomegalovirus exposure and HLA in healthy donors. Broader study findings: Approximately 17,000 TCR beta sequences were associated with HLA alleles at 0.05 false discovery rate in a later analysis.

The CDR3 extends over 14 amino acids. J lost 5 bases, V lost 4 bases, and 11 bases had no gene match. Germline V gene lookup returns CDR1 SQVTM and CDR2 ANQGSEA. Comments on this clone: The antigen is not known.

In the PCR, 60 Vbeta and 13 Jbeta primers were used. TCRdb's table, derived via immunoSEQ multiplex PCR, lists solely in-frame clones and lacks some. The data contain 110,000 to 150,000 clones, over 65% of them singletons. Material for sequencing was PBMCs. This clonotype originated in a woman in her 30s in good health and CMV-seronegative. This chain links TRBV29-1 with TRBJ2-7; 7 nucleotides match TRBD2. CDR3 region: CSVAGKAGSDEQYF. For the CDR3, the DNA is TGCAGCGTTGCCGGAAAAGCGGGAAGCGACGAGCAGTACTTC.